This T cell receptor (beta chain) was captured by sequencing in a study of shared clonotypes between healthy human individuals. CD45RO-negative CD8 cells positively selected for CCR7 made up the naive population, which excluded terminally differentiated effector memory CD45RA+ cells. General study findings and limits: Represented diversity (both genetic and exposure-history) was limited by the small number of donors.

Sequenced by immunoSEQ multiplex PCR; TCRdb stores in-frame clones only, minus some. This sample has a few million clones, with roughly 95% found just once. Germline-derived CDR1 and CDR2 are SGHTA and FQGNSA. This CDR3 contains 15 residues. The ends lost 6 bases at V and 4 bases at J; junction bases unmatched: 6. Concerning this clone itself: Its antigen is as yet unknown.

The receptor comes from a young man in good health. Some clones in this sample may be carry-over from other donors' samples. Sequenced input: naive CD8+ T cells from PBMCs. V is TRBV7-2 and J is TRBJ2-2; TRBD1 matches at 9 bases. CDR3 in DNA: TGTGCCAGCAGGGACCGGGACAGGGCCACCGGGGAGCTGTTTTTT. It yields the protein CASRDRDRATGELFF.